The 18 T cell receptor beta chains below all came from one sample that was sequenced in a study of blood T cell repertoires in COVID-19. Clones were read by immunoSEQ multiplex PCR, and TCRdb kept only the in-frame ones, dropping some. The sample has a few hundred thousand clones; approximately 86% are singletons. Material: PBMCs or T cells enriched from blood (not recorded which). The receptor set was obtained from a woman aged 40 to 50 with acute COVID-19.

Details on this clone: The same CDR3 can be traced to other DNA sequences in this sample. The J gene is TRBJ2-7, the V gene TRBV28, with D possibly TRBD2 on 6 matching bases. The germline V gene encodes CDR1 MDHEN and CDR2 SYDVKM. This CDR3 has 11 amino acids. Trimming removed 5 bases from V and 4 bases from J, with 6 bases in between. CDR3 DNA: TGTGCCAGCAGTGGGGGGTACGAGCAGTACTTC. Residues: CASSGGYEQYF.

This chain links TRBV27 with TRBJ2-7, with 8 bases matching TRBD1. The germline CDR1 and CDR2 sequences are MNHEY and SMNVEV (reference sequence). There are 15 residues in the CDR3. V lost 7 bases and J lost 2; bases outside the gene matches: 10. CDR3 nucleotide sequence: TGTGCCAGCACCCGCGGACAGGGCCAGACCTACGAGCAGTACTTC. As protein: CASTRGQGQTYEQYF.

The chain employs TRBV7-9 and TRBJ2-1, with D tentatively TRBD2 (6 bases). The V end lost 4 bases, the J end lost 5 bases, and 21 bases lay between the germline ends. Looked up from germline, CDR1 is SEHNR and CDR2 is FQNEAQ (reference sequence). This CDR3 spans 17 amino acids. DNA of the CDR3: TGTGCCAGCAGCTCTAGAGTACTAGAGGAGGGGAACAATGAGCAGTTCTTC. Protein sequence: CASSSRVLEEGNNEQFF.

This clone was detected once. The chain joins TRBV5-1 to TRBJ1-2; 8 bases are shared with TRBD1. V was pared by 1 base and J by 6 bases, with 8 bases of the junction left unmatched. The CDR3 has 15 residues. Germline assignment: CDR1 SGHRS and CDR2 YFSETQ. Written as DNA, the CDR3 is TGCGCCAGCAGCTTGTATCCCGGGACAGGAGATGGCTACACCTTC. Translation gives CASSLYPGTGDGYTF. Supplemented by reference TRBV5-1 and TRBJ1-2, the full variable domain reads KAGVTQTPRYLIKTRGQQVTLSCSPISGHRSVSWYQQTPGQGLQFLFEYFSETQRNKGNFPGRFSGRQFSNSRSEMNVSTLELGDSALYLCASSLYPGTGDGYTFGSGTRLTVV.

This clone was picked up many times. This sample also contains other DNA sequences that code for the same CDR3. This chain links TRBV12-3 or TRBV12-4 with TRBJ2-7; D gene ambiguous. The CDR3 extends over 11 amino acids. V lost 8 bases to trimming and J lost 2 bases, with 7 bases between them. As DNA, the CDR3 is TGTGCCAGCTCCCAGGCCTACGAGCAGTACTTC. This encodes CASSQAYEQYF.

A single count supports this clone. The chain uses TRBV9 and TRBJ2-3; TRBD2 aligns across 9 bases. The CDR3 consists of 16 residues. The germline CDR1 and CDR2 sequences are SGDLS and YYNGEE. V trimming: 4 bases; J trimming: 2 bases; junction bases outside the gene matches: 8. The CDR3 is CASSFSGSPPTDTQYF. Written as DNA, the CDR3 is TGTGCCAGCAGCTTTAGCGGGAGCCCGCCCACAGATACGCAGTATTTT.

The count of this clone is one. The chain combines TRBV4-1 with TRBJ2-7; D not certain. Deletions cut 4 bases from V and 5 bases from J, with 15 bases between. The germline V gene encodes CDR1 MGHRA and CDR2 YSYEKL. The CDR3 length is 14 residues. CDR3 protein: CASSRTFEVNEQYF. The CDR3 DNA reads TGCGCCAGCAGCCGAACATTTGAAGTTAACGAGCAGTACTTC.

In its sample, this clone was seen once. The J gene is TRBJ2-1, the V gene TRBV24-1; perhaps TRBD1 as D (6 bases). The CDR3 extends over 14 amino acids. V dropped 4 bases and J dropped 2 bases, with 8 bases sitting between them. The germline CDR1 and CDR2 sequences are KGHDR and SFDVKD. For the CDR3, the DNA is TGTGCCACCAGTGACCCAGGGGCCTACAATGAGCAGTTCTTC. Its protein is CATSDPGAYNEQFF.

The chain combines TRBV18 with TRBJ1-1; D not certain. The V end was cut by 2 bases, the J end by 6 bases, with 7 bases between. The CDR3 extends over 12 amino acids. The germline V gene has CDR1 KGHSH and CDR2 LQKENI. The CDR3 protein is CASSPREAEAFF. The CDR3 bases are TGTGCCAGCTCACCAAGGGAGGCTGAAGCTTTCTTT.

The chain uses TRBV5-6 and TRBJ2-5; TRBD1 aligns across 10 bases. Losses at the gene ends were 4 bases for V and 1 base for J; bases not matched to a gene: 13. Germline V CDR1 and CDR2: SGHDT, YYEEEE. The CDR3 is made up of 18 amino acids. The CDR3 protein is CASSVRQGAVVRQETQYF. The CDR3 DNA is TGTGCCAGCAGCGTCCGACAGGGGGCGGTGGTTCGCCAAGAGACCCAGTACTTC.

The V call is TRBV7-9, the J call TRBJ1-4; TRBD1 matches at 10 bases. The germline gives CDR1 SEHNR, CDR2 FQNEAQ (reference sequence). After removal of 5 bases from V and 0 bases from J, the junction contained 6 bases not matched to a gene. The CDR3 is 17 amino acids. DNA for the CDR3: TGTGCCAGCAGCGGTTCGGGACAGGGGTCAACTAATGAAAAACTGTTTTTT. Translation gives CASSGSGQGSTNEKLFF.

The chain recombines TRBV7-2 with TRBJ2-5; D not certain. The CDR3 covers 11 residues. V lost 3 bases and J 5 bases, leaving 4 bases between the germline ends. Germline V lookup: CDR1 SGHTA, CDR2 FQGNSA. The chain's CDR3 is CASSFRETQYF. In DNA, the CDR3 is TGTGCCAGCAGCTTCCGGGAGACCCAGTACTTC.

The chain employs TRBV29-1 and TRBJ2-1, with a tentative D call TRBD2 (7 bases). Between the trimmed V and J ends, which lost 6 bases and 14 bases, there was a span of 20 bases. This CDR3 spans 12 amino acids. CDR1 and CDR2 (germline): SQVTM, ANQGSEA. CDR3 protein: CSVGWGGASKFF. The DNA for the CDR3 is TGCAGCGTCGGGTGGGGGGGCGCATCCAAGTTCTTC.

The chain couples TRBV7-2 to TRBJ2-5; D possibly corresponds to TRBD2 (6 bases). CDR1 is SGHTA and CDR2 is FQGNSA in the germline V gene. CDR3 size: 13 residues. Trimming took off 3 bases at V and 1 base at J, with 6 bases between the two ends. As DNA, the CDR3 is TGTGCCAGCAGCTTTAGCGGCCAAGAGACCCAGTACTTC. Encoded protein: CASSFSGQETQYF. Full variable domain (rest looked up from reference TRBV7-2 and TRBJ2-5): GAGVSQSPSNKVTEKGKDVELRCDPISGHTALYWYRQSLGQGLEFLIYFQGNSAPDKSGLPSDRFSAERTGGSVSTLTIQRTQQEDSAVYLCASSFSGQETQYFGPGTRLLVL.

This chain uses TRBV5-1 with TRBJ2-3; maybe TRBD2 (6 bases). Between the trimmed V and J ends, which lost 3 bases and 3 bases, there was a span of 14 bases. From germline, CDR1 is SGHRS and CDR2 YFSETQ. The CDR3 length is 15 residues. The CDR3 DNA follows: TGCGCCAGCAGCTCCCCACCTCTAGCGACAGATACGCAGTATTTT. It codes for CASSSPPLATDTQYF.

Remarks on this clone: Compared with germline, one end of the junction differs, possibly owing to a read error. This chain joins TRBV29-1 and TRBJ1-4; 8 bases line up with TRBD1. CDR1 is SQVTM and CDR2 is ANQGSEA in the germline V gene. The CDR3 has 13 residues. This CDR3 is CSVRTGRFEELFF. The DNA of the CDR3 is TGCAGCGTCCGGACAGGGAGGTTTGAAGAACTGTTTTTT. Drawing the rest from reference TRBV29-1 and TRBJ1-4, the complete variable domain is SAVISQKPSRDICQRGTSLTIQCQVDSQVTMMFWYRQQPGQSLTLIATANQGSEATYESGFVIDKFPISRPNLTFSTLTVSNMSPEDSSIYLCSVRTGRFEELFFGSGTQLSVL.

The chain uses TRBV5-1 and TRBJ1-4, with a possible D match to TRBD1 (5 bases). This CDR3 comprises 17 residues. V dropped 5 bases and J dropped 2 bases, with 19 bases sitting between them. Germline V lookup: CDR1 SGHRS, CDR2 YFSETQ. The CDR3 nucleotides are TGCGCCAGCAGAATTCAGGGTGGAATCGCCACTAATGAAAAACTGTTTTTT. It translates to CASRIQGGIATNEKLFF.

The rearrangement links TRBV12-2 to TRBJ1-2; the table gives TRBD1 as D, unverified against the DNA. TRBV12-2 is a documented pseudogene. The CDR3 length is 17 residues. The CDR3 reads CASRFRLGTGLGYGYTF. The CDR3 bases are TGTGCAAGTCGCTTCCGCCTTGGGACAGGGCTAGGCTATGGCTACACCTTC.